A single sample is the source of the 29 T cell receptor beta chains below, sequenced in a study of T cells after yellow fever vaccination. TCRdb ran MiXCR on the 5' RACE reads and lists one entry per CDR3 protein. The sample lists roughly 500,000 distinct CDR3 sequences, roughly a fifth occurring once. The sequencing used PBMCs, collected 15 days after the yellow fever booster vaccination. Receptor source: a man aged 30 to 45 who received the YFV17D yellow fever vaccine.

This clonotype was seen more than once but under ten times. As DNA, the CDR3 is TGTGCCAGCAGCGAATTGGACAGGTTAAGCTCACCCCTCCACTTT. Protein: CASSELDRLSSPLHF. V usage is TRBV7-3 and J usage is TRBJ1-6, with 7 bases that match TRBD1. The CDR3 runs 15 residues. V lost 5 bases, J lost 10 bases, and 11 bases stayed unmatched. The germline CDR1 and CDR2 sequences are SGHTA and FQGTGA.

The gene calls are TRBV4-2 and TRBJ2-1; D gene unclear. The germline V gene has CDR1 LGHNA and CDR2 YNFKEQ. V was cut by 4 bases and J by 8 bases, with 18 bases left in between. The CDR3 length is 15 residues. The DNA of the CDR3 is TGTGCCAGCAGCCCCAGAGGTAGTAGCAACCATGAGCAGTTCTTC. Its translation is CASSPRGSSNHEQFF.

V usage is TRBV5-1 and J usage is TRBJ1-4; maybe TRBD1 (6 bases). V was clipped by 0 bases and J by 4 bases, with 13 bases between them. The CDR3 extends over 16 amino acids. Germline V CDR1 and CDR2: SGHRS, YFSETQ. CDR3 region: CASSLANGGGNEKLFF. CDR3 coding DNA: TGCGCCAGCAGCTTGGCCAATGGAGGGGGTAATGAAAAACTGTTTTTT.

The chain links TRBV5-6 to TRBJ1-6, with no clear D. With 0 bases removed from V and 8 bases from J, the gap between germline ends came to 3 bases. The CDR3 runs to 12 residues. Germline V lookup: CDR1 SGHDT, CDR2 YYEEEE. The CDR3 here is CASSLGDSPLHF. CDR3 bases: TGTGCCAGCAGCTTGGGGGATTCACCCCTCCACTTT.

The CDR3 nucleotides are TGTGCCAGCAGACCCGCGTCGGGCATCGAGCAGTACTTC. Its protein is CASRPASGIEQYF. J is TRBJ2-7 and V is TRBV7-2, with D unclear. Per the germline V gene, CDR1 is SGHTA and CDR2 is FQGNSA. The CDR3 spans 13 residues. The germline V and J ends were trimmed by 6 bases and 6 bases, with 15 bases remaining between them.

In its sample, this clonotype was seen once. This is likely a read error, given that the CDR3 carries no conserved phenylalanine or tryptophan at its end. The chain recombines TRBV18 with TRBJ1-5; 8 bases are shared with TRBD1. V lost 3 bases, J lost 3 bases, and 7 bases stayed unmatched. This CDR3 region has 16 residues. CDR1 and CDR2 from the germline V gene are KGHSH and LQKENI. The CDR3 sequence is CASSPMETGVNQPQHL. The CDR3 DNA sequence: TGTGCCAGCTCACCTATGGAGACAGGGGTCAATCAGCCCCAGCATCTT.

The chain has TRBV15 and TRBJ2-1, with TRBD2 matching over 11 bases. V was clipped by 0 bases and J by 9 bases; unmatched bases: 7. Germline V gene data show CDR1 as LNHNV and CDR2 as YYDKDF (reference sequence). The CDR3 has 16 amino acids. The CDR3 here is CATSRDYVLAGGEQFF. The CDR3 DNA follows: TGTGCCACCAGCAGAGATTACGTCCTAGCGGGAGGTGAGCAGTTCTTC.

The chain uses TRBV18 and TRBJ1-5; unclear D gene. CDR1 is KGHSH and CDR2 is LQKENI in the germline V gene. Between the trimmed V and J ends, which lost 2 bases and 3 bases, there was a span of 11 bases. CDR3 length: 15 residues. The CDR3 nucleotides are TGTGCCAGCTCACCAGCCCCGACGACCAATCAGCCCCAGCATTTT. As protein: CASSPAPTTNQPQHF.

This clonotype was seen a handful of times. The chain employs TRBV4-3 and TRBJ2-2; D may be TRBD2 (5 bases). The V and J ends lost 4 bases and 5 bases respectively, with 17 bases between them. Germline V lookup: CDR1 LGHNA, CDR2 YSLEER. The CDR3 is made up of 16 amino acids. This CDR3 is CASSRREYDATGELFF. The CDR3 DNA reads TGCGCCAGCAGCCGTAGGGAGTACGACGCTACCGGGGAGCTGTTTTTT.

This clonotype was detected many times. The CDR3 coding sequence is TGTGCCAGCTCACCACAGACTGGCAATGAGCAGTTCTTC. The encoded protein is CASSPQTGNEQFF. The V and J genes are TRBV18 and TRBJ2-1; D not certain. The CDR3 is made up of 13 amino acids. Germline-derived CDR1 and CDR2 are KGHSH and LQKENI. V was cut by 1 base and J by 6 bases, with 7 bases left in between.

This clonotype showed up just a few times. V and J are TRBV20-1 and TRBJ2-7, with D unresolved. V was trimmed by 7 bases and J by 6 bases, leaving 19 bases between them. CDR3 size: 13 residues. The germline gives CDR1 DFQATT, CDR2 SNEGSKA (reference sequence). The CDR3 reads CSVLRTAGTEQYF. The CDR3, as DNA: TGCAGTGTCCTCAGGACCGCCGGAACCGAGCAGTACTTC.

With respect to this clonotype: A read error may account for a junction end that differs from germline. This chain uses TRBV7-7 with TRBJ2-3, with TRBD2 matching over 10 bases. The germline V gene has CDR1 SSHAT and CDR2 FNYEAQ (reference sequence). The CDR3 length is 16 residues. The CDR3: CASSPNPSGSADTQYF. CDR3 DNA: TGTGCTAGCAGCCCGAACCCTAGCGGGAGTGCAGATACGCAGTATTTT.

This clonotype was observed a handful of times. The chain has TRBV27 and TRBJ2-7; TRBD1 might be the D (5 bases). Germline CDR1 MNHEY, CDR2 SMNVEV (reference sequence). Between the trimmed V and J ends, which lost 8 bases and 3 bases, there was a span of 17 bases. The length of the CDR3 is 14 residues. The CDR3 DNA reads TGTGCCAGCCGCCTACAGGCGAGTTTCTACGAGCAGTACTTC. It translates to CASRLQASFYEQYF.

The rearrangement uses TRBV12-3 or TRBV12-4 and TRBJ2-7; D perhaps matches TRBD1 (6 bases). The length of the CDR3 is 14 residues. Trimming removed 3 bases at V and 5 bases at J, with 14 bases between. The CDR3 nucleotides are TGTGCCAGCAGTTTTATCCCAGGGGCGAACGAGCAGTACTTC. Amino acid sequence: CASSFIPGANEQYF.

This clonotype has just a few counts. The chain combines TRBV3-1 with TRBJ2-5, with 11 bases aligning to TRBD2. The V gene's germline CDR1 is LGHDT and CDR2 YNNKEL (reference sequence). V was pared by 1 base and J by 5 bases, with 3 bases of the junction left unmatched. The CDR3 has 15 residues. CDR3 protein: CASSQGLAGSETQYF. The CDR3 DNA sequence: TGTGCCAGCAGCCAAGGACTAGCGGGATCGGAGACCCAGTACTTC.

This clonotype occurred a few times. V gene TRBV5-5 combines with J gene TRBJ2-1; D perhaps matches TRBD2 (5 bases). The V gene lost 2 bases and the J gene lost 0 bases, with 9 bases spanning the gap. The CDR3 extends over 15 amino acids. Germline CDR1 SGHKS, CDR2 YYEKEE (reference sequence). This chain's CDR3 is CASSLNRGSYNEQFF. Written as DNA, the CDR3 is TGTGCCAGCAGCTTAAATCGGGGCTCCTACAATGAGCAGTTCTTC.

This clonotype has only a few counts. Compared with germline, one end of the junction differs, possibly owing to a read error. The chain employs TRBV7-7 and TRBJ2-2; maybe TRBD2 (6 bases). The germline V gene has CDR1 SSHAT and CDR2 FNYEAQ (reference sequence). This CDR3 is built from 15 residues. The CDR3 reads CASSSRGTNTGELFF. The CDR3 coding sequence is TGTGCTAGCAGCTCCCGGGGGACCAACACCGGGGAGCTGTTTTTT.

This clonotype was recorded a few times. The rearrangement joins TRBV18 to TRBJ2-1, with 9 nucleotides matching TRBD1. Germline V lookup: CDR1 KGHSH, CDR2 LQKENI. This CDR3 has 12 residues. Trimming cost V 4 bases and J 13 bases; bases outside gene matches: 5. The CDR3 DNA sequence: TGTGCCAGCTCACACCGGGACAGGGCACAGTTCTTC. It translates to CASSHRDRAQFF.

This clonotype was seen more than once but under ten times. This chain connects TRBV19 to TRBJ2-1; 11 nucleotides line up with TRBD2. V lost 1 base, J lost 3 bases, and 5 bases stayed unmatched. CDR1 LNHDA and CDR2 SQIVND come from the germline V gene (reference sequence). The CDR3 spans 17 residues. The CDR3 reads CASSIGWGTSGYNEQFF. In nucleotides, the CDR3 is TGTGCCAGTAGTATAGGGTGGGGGACTAGCGGCTACAATGAGCAGTTCTTC.

This clonotype was recorded many times. The rearrangement joins TRBV14 to TRBJ1-1; D is uncertain. This CDR3 has 13 residues. V was cut by 2 bases and J by 6 bases, with 10 bases left in between. CDR1 and CDR2 (germline): SGHDN, FVKESK. CDR3 DNA sequence: TGTGCCAGCAGCCAACTCAGTCCGGCTGAAGCTTTCTTT. It is translated as CASSQLSPAEAFF.

This rearrangement joins TRBV20-1 to TRBJ2-3; D may match TRBD1 or TRBD2 (6 bases each). CDR1 is DFQATT and CDR2 is SNEGSKA in the germline V gene (reference sequence). The CDR3 sequence is 13 residues long. CDR3 residues: CRIGGGNTDTQYF. As DNA, the CDR3 is TGCAGGATAGGAGGGGGGAACACAGATACGCAGTATTTT.

This clonotype was seen a handful of times. This chain links TRBV12-3 or TRBV12-4 with TRBJ2-4; TRBD1 might be the D (6 bases). V gave up 6 bases and J gave up 0 bases, with 12 bases separating them. The CDR3 totals 15 residues. This CDR3 reads CASSGHRVAKNIQYF. The CDR3 DNA is TGTGCCAGCAGCGGACACAGGGTAGCCAAAAACATTCAGTACTTC.

This clonotype showed up just a few times. The chain joins TRBV5-5 to TRBJ2-2; TRBD2 might be the D (7 bases). The CDR3 is 18 residues long. Trimming left V 5 bases short and J 4 bases short, with 24 bases between. Germline CDR1 reads SGHKS; CDR2 reads YYEKEE (reference sequence). The CDR3 DNA sequence: TGTGCCAGCAGTAGTAGTCGACCGGGGGGACAAATCACCGGGGAGCTGTTTTTT. It yields the protein CASSSSRPGGQITGELFF.

The chain has TRBV7-2 and TRBJ2-3, with TRBD2 identical over 10 bases. The germline V gene encodes CDR1 SGHTA and CDR2 FQGNSA. The V segment lost 2 bases and the J segment 5 bases; nucleotides outside the gene matches: 7. There are 16 residues in the CDR3. CDR3 sequence reads: CASSLSSLAGEDTQYF. CDR3 DNA: TGTGCCAGCAGCTTATCATCCCTAGCGGGAGAAGATACGCAGTATTTT.

This chain links TRBV6-5 with TRBJ2-5; TRBD1 aligns across 9 bases. The germline V gene has CDR1 MNHEY and CDR2 SVGAGI. V lost 3 bases, J lost 5 bases, and 4 bases stayed unmatched. There are 14 residues in the CDR3. CDR3 amino acids: CASSYWDRDETQYF. For the CDR3, the DNA is TGTGCCAGCAGTTATTGGGACAGGGATGAGACCCAGTACTTC.

The rearrangement uses TRBV7-2 and TRBJ2-5; no clear D gene. Per the germline V gene, CDR1 is SGHTA and CDR2 is FQGNSA. V gave up 5 bases and J gave up 3 bases, with 10 bases separating them. The CDR3 contains 13 residues. CDR3 DNA: TGTGCCAGCAGCGCGAGTCGGGAAGAGACCCAGTACTTC. Protein product: CASSASREETQYF.

CDR3: CASSLGRVFFAGSNSYEQYF. DNA of the CDR3: TGTGCCAGCAGCTTGGGGAGGGTTTTCTTCGCGGGCTCCAACTCCTACGAGCAGTACTTC. The rearrangement links TRBV5-4 to TRBJ2-7; a possible D gene is TRBD2 (6 bases). V was clipped by 0 bases and J by 0 bases, with 25 bases between them. Looked up from germline, CDR1 is SGHNT and CDR2 is YYREEE (reference sequence). The CDR3 is 20 amino acids. The whole variable domain, remainder taken from reference TRBV5-4 and TRBJ2-7, is ETGVTQSPTHLIKTRGQQVTLRCSSQSGHNTVSWYQQALGQGPQFIFQYYREEENGRGNFPPRFSGLQFPNYSSELNVNALELDDSALYLCASSLGRVFFAGSNSYEQYFGPGTRLTVT.

The V gene is TRBV6-1, the J gene TRBJ2-3, with a tentative D call TRBD2 (5 bases). With 10 bases removed from V and 3 bases from J, the gap between germline ends came to 14 bases. Germline V lookup: CDR1 MNHNS, CDR2 SASEGT. CDR3 length equals 13 residues. This CDR3 reads CATRGGMTDTQYF. The CDR3 DNA reads as TGTGCCACCCGGGGTGGTATGACAGATACGCAGTATTTT.

This clonotype was counted a few times. The V gene is TRBV4-3, the J gene TRBJ2-2; TRBD2 aligns across 14 bases. CDR1 and CDR2 from the germline V gene are LGHNA and YSLEER. V trimming: 2 bases; J trimming: 13 bases; junction bases outside the gene matches: 9. The CDR3 length is 16 residues. This CDR3 is CASSQRGLAGAQGLFF. In DNA form, the CDR3 reads TGCGCCAGCAGCCAACGGGGACTAGCGGGGGCGCAGGGGCTGTTTTTT.